A few counts support the clone carrying this T cell receptor beta chain. Its antigen is currently unknown. Sample-barcoded 5' priming and a J-beta primer mix drove a second PCR of about 6 to 12 cycles. TCRdb ran MiXCR on the 5' RACE reads and lists one entry per CDR3 protein. The table records roughly 700,000 distinct CDR3 sequences, around a quarter of them present only once. The data are from a study of blood T cells in healthy people across ages. General observations from the study: When set beside aged donors, long-lived donors presented more naive CD4+ cells and higher diversity.

This CDR3 has 14 residues. The V end was cut by 0 bases, the J end by 9 bases, with 12 bases between. The germline gives CDR1 MGHRA, CDR2 YSYEKL. The data were also submitted as part of a second study, on T cells of mothers and their children.

The clonotype comes from a boy between 10 and 17 years old in good health. Sequencing was performed on blood. The V call is TRBV4-1, the J call TRBJ2-1, with a possible D match to TRBD1 (5 bases). CDR3 in amino acids: CASSQDQGGGEQFF. Here the CDR3 DNA reads TGCGCCAGCAGCCAAGATCAGGGTGGCGGTGAGCAGTTCTTC.